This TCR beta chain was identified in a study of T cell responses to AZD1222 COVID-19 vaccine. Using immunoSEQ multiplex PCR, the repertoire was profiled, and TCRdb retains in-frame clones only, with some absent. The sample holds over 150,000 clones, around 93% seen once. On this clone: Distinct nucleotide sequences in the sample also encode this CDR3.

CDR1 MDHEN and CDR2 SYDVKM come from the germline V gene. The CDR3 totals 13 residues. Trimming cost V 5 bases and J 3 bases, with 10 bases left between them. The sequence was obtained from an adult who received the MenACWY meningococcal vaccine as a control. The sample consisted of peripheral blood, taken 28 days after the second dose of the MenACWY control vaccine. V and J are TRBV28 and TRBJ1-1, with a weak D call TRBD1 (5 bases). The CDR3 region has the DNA TGTGCCAGCAGTCTGCTGGGGGACACTGAAGCTTTCTTT. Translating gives CASSLLGDTEAFF.